This T cell receptor beta chain stems from a study of patients and donors after allogeneic stem cell transplantation. Per the germline V gene, CDR1 is MGHRA and CDR2 is YSYEKL. Trimming took off 2 bases at V and 9 bases at J, with 19 bases between the two ends. The CDR3 is 15 amino acids. TCRdb passed the RT-PCR reads through MiXCR, listing each CDR3 protein once. The table shows 900,000 to 1,000,000 distinct CDR3 sequences, with roughly 18% occurring only once. The sample taken for sequencing was blood, either unsorted or a sorted T cell fraction (not recorded which). This clonotype was obtained from a human donor who was either an allogeneic HSCT recipient or a stem cell or donor lymphocyte infusion donor (not recorded which). It is not recorded whose cells these are; they may come from a transplant donor. The rearrangement joins TRBV4-1 to TRBJ1-2; D not resolved. The CDR3 region is CASSQRREQNVRYTF. Written as DNA, the CDR3 is TGCGCCAGCAGCCAACGCCGGGAACAGAACGTCCGCTACACCTTC.